These T cell receptor beta chains were read from a single sample in a study of metastatic and nonmetastatic thyroid tumors. TCRdb re-called the PCR reads via MiXCR. The data contain about 64,000 clones, about a sixth of them singletons. Sample: blood. All receptors derive from a male donor with papillary thyroid cancer or a benign thyroid nodule (not recorded which). Some clones in this sample may be carry-over from other donors' samples. CDR3s include the opening cysteine and the closing phenylalanine or tryptophan. Fields, in order: V gene, clone size, D gene, J gene, CDR3 protein, CDR3 DNA. A D gene is named only where the DNA matches it firmly. Where a row states a size, it is once, few, many or the class of an expanded clone; other rows omit it.

v_call: TRBV11-2; clone_size: NA; d_call: TRBD2; j_call: TRBJ2-1; cdr3_aa: CASSLVGRSGRAYNEQFF; cdr3_nt: TGTGCCAGCAGCTTAGTGGGGCGTAGCGGGAGGGCCTACAATGAGCAGTTCTTC
v_call: TRBV20-1; clone_size: many; d_call: NA; j_call: TRBJ1-1; cdr3_aa: CSARTGDTEAFF; cdr3_nt: TGCAGTGCTCGAACCGGGGACACTGAAGCTTTCTTT
v_call: TRBV28; clone_size: many; d_call: NA; j_call: TRBJ1-5; cdr3_aa: CASSYARLRGKGQPQHF; cdr3_nt: TGTGCCAGCAGTTACGCCCGACTCAGGGGAAAAGGGCAGCCCCAGCATTTT
v_call: TRBV9; clone_size: many; d_call: NA; j_call: TRBJ1-6; cdr3_aa: CASSGPGNSPLHF; cdr3_nt: TGTGCCAGCTCAGGTCCGGGGAATTCACCCCTCCACTTT
v_call: TRBV6-2/TRBV6-3; clone_size: many; d_call: NA; j_call: TRBJ2-1; cdr3_aa: CASSLYSSYNEQFF; cdr3_nt: TGTGCCAGCAGTTTATACAGCTCCTACAATGAGCAGTTCTTC
v_call: TRBV18; clone_size: many; d_call: TRBD1; j_call: TRBJ1-2; cdr3_aa: CASSPGQGSNYGYTF; cdr3_nt: TGTGCCAGCTCACCGGGACAGGGATCCAACTATGGCTACACCTTC
v_call: TRBV19; clone_size: many; d_call: NA; j_call: TRBJ2-2; cdr3_aa: CASSILAGDSGELFF; cdr3_nt: TGTGCCAGTAGTATTCTAGCTGGCGACTCCGGGGAGCTGTTTTTT
v_call: TRBV7-3; clone_size: many; d_call: NA; j_call: TRBJ2-1; cdr3_aa: CASSLSNDGNEQFF; cdr3_nt: TGTGCCAGCAGCTTATCCAACGATGGCAATGAGCAGTTCTTC
v_call: TRBV28; clone_size: NA; d_call: TRBD1; j_call: TRBJ2-7; cdr3_aa: CASNSGQGTYEQYF; cdr3_nt: TGTGCCAGCAACTCAGGACAGGGGACTTACGAGCAGTACTTC
v_call: TRBV27; clone_size: NA; d_call: NA; j_call: TRBJ1-1; cdr3_aa: CAGTAGVRTEAFF; cdr3_nt: TGTGCCGGAACGGCAGGGGTGCGCACTGAAGCTTTCTTT
v_call: TRBV4-1; clone_size: many; d_call: NA; j_call: TRBJ1-1; cdr3_aa: CASSQVRGGGLGTEAFF; cdr3_nt: TGCGCCAGCAGCCAAGTACGGGGTGGAGGACTAGGGACTGAAGCTTTCTTT
v_call: TRBV4-2; clone_size: many; d_call: NA; j_call: TRBJ2-6; cdr3_aa: CASSQDPRESSGANVLTF; cdr3_nt: TGTGCCAGCAGCCAAGATCCCAGGGAAAGCTCTGGGGCCAACGTCCTGACTTTC
v_call: TRBV5-1; clone_size: many; d_call: NA; j_call: TRBJ1-4; cdr3_aa: CASSLAGESGDEKLFF; cdr3_nt: TGCGCCAGCAGCTTGGCAGGGGAGTCAGGGGATGAAAAATTGTTTTTT
v_call: TRBV7-9; clone_size: many; d_call: NA; j_call: TRBJ1-4; cdr3_aa: CASSLAANEKLFF; cdr3_nt: TGTGCCAGCAGCTTAGCTGCAAATGAAAAACTGTTTTTT
v_call: TRBV6-1; clone_size: few; d_call: NA; j_call: TRBJ1-1; cdr3_aa: CASSRTVTEAFF; cdr3_nt: TGTGCCAGCAGTCGAACAGTAACTGAAGCTTTCTTT
v_call: TRBV20-1; clone_size: few; d_call: TRBD2; j_call: TRBJ2-3; cdr3_aa: CSARAADEPGLAGPRADTQYF; cdr3_nt: TGCAGTGCTAGAGCGGCTGACGAGCCGGGACTAGCGGGACCAAGGGCAGATACGCAGTATTTT
v_call: TRBV6-2/TRBV6-3; clone_size: many; d_call: NA; j_call: TRBJ1-5; cdr3_aa: CASSYGVGDNQPQHF; cdr3_nt: TGTGCCAGCAGTTACGGGGTTGGGGACAATCAGCCCCAGCATTTT
v_call: TRBV14; clone_size: few; d_call: NA; j_call: TRBJ2-1; cdr3_aa: CASSQDAPTVVNEQFF; cdr3_nt: TGTGCCAGCAGCCAAGATGCCCCGACAGTGGTAAATGAGCAGTTCTTC
v_call: TRBV6-2/TRBV6-3; clone_size: NA; d_call: NA; j_call: TRBJ1-2; cdr3_aa: CASIYGHPNYGYTF; cdr3_nt: TGTGCCAGCATTTATGGACACCCTAACTATGGCTACACCTTC
v_call: TRBV9; clone_size: many; d_call: TRBD1; j_call: TRBJ1-1; cdr3_aa: CASSATGVNTEAFF; cdr3_nt: TGTGCCAGCAGCGCCACAGGGGTAAACACTGAAGCTTTCTTT
v_call: TRBV11-2; clone_size: many; d_call: TRBD1; j_call: TRBJ2-7; cdr3_aa: CASSLVTGGYEQYF; cdr3_nt: TGTGCCAGCAGCCTAGTAACAGGGGGCTACGAGCAGTACTTC
v_call: TRBV7-3; clone_size: many; d_call: NA; j_call: TRBJ2-2; cdr3_aa: CASSPARASQTGELFF; cdr3_nt: TGTGCCAGCAGCCCGGCACGGGCAAGCCAAACCGGGGAGCTGTTTTTT
v_call: TRBV20-1; clone_size: NA; d_call: NA; j_call: TRBJ2-2; cdr3_aa: CSARRKGSGPSGEVFF; cdr3_nt: TGCAGTGCTAGACGGAAGGGGTCCGGGCCGTCCGGGGAGGTGTTTTTT
v_call: TRBV28; clone_size: many; d_call: NA; j_call: TRBJ1-1; cdr3_aa: CASSQPQGRNTEAFF; cdr3_nt: TGTGCCAGCAGCCAACCGCAGGGTCGGAACACTGAAGCTTTCTTT
v_call: TRBV19; clone_size: many; d_call: NA; j_call: TRBJ2-5; cdr3_aa: CASSGDLGRYQETQYF; cdr3_nt: TGTGCCAGTAGTGGCGACCTTGGGAGGTACCAAGAGACCCAGTACTTC